Listed here are 10 T cell receptor beta chains from one sample, sequenced in a study of CD8 T cells in ankylosing spondylitis. Notes on the study in general: Apparently characteristic of ankylosing spondylitis blood was a TCR beta motif (about 8 highly homologous variants).

Their antigens remain unidentified. TCRdb used MiXCR to reprocess the 5' RACE reads, holding one entry per CDR3 protein. This repertoire shows about 330,000 distinct CDR3 sequences, roughly 8% found once; its top ten account for more than 12%. Sequencing was carried out using blood, either unsorted or a sorted T cell fraction (not recorded which). These receptors came from a male donor with ankylosing spondylitis.

The V gene is TRBV7-3, the J gene TRBJ2-2; D tentatively reads TRBD1 or TRBD2 (5 bases each). The ends were cut back, 5 bases at V and 0 bases at J, with 13 bases in the middle. The CDR3 has 16 residues. Germline lookup yields CDR1 SGHTA and CDR2 FQGTGA. The CDR3 coding sequence is TGTGCCAGCAGCATCACCGGGACCACGAACACCGGGGAGCTGTTTTTT. Protein: CASSITGTTNTGELFF.

This clonotype was seen repeatedly, ten times or more. V gene TRBV12-3 or TRBV12-4 combines with J gene TRBJ2-7; 7 bases map to TRBD2. V trimming: 3 bases; J trimming: 3 bases; junction bases outside the gene matches: 5. There are 14 residues in the CDR3. CDR3 residues: CASSFNGRNYEQYF. The CDR3 DNA follows: TGTGCCAGCAGTTTTAACGGGAGGAACTACGAGCAGTACTTC.

This clonotype was found a few times. The V call is TRBV6-4, the J call TRBJ2-7, with 9 positions matching TRBD2. The CDR3 has 13 residues. From germline, CDR1 is MRHNA and CDR2 SNTAGT. After removal of 11 bases from V and 5 bases from J, the junction contained 10 bases not matched to a gene. The CDR3 spells CARNQSGRNEQYF. The CDR3 nucleotides are TGTGCCCGCAACCAGAGCGGGAGGAACGAGCAGTACTTC.

This clonotype was seen ten or more times. The chain employs TRBV5-1 and TRBJ2-1; D remains unclear. Germline V gene lookup returns CDR1 SGHRS and CDR2 YFSETQ. Trimming stripped 2 bases from V and 9 bases from J, with 12 bases between. The CDR3 runs 13 residues. The CDR3 sequence: CASSFGGSPEQFF. The CDR3 nucleotides read TGCGCCAGCAGCTTCGGTGGTAGCCCTGAGCAGTTCTTC.

This clonotype was detected only a few times. The genes are TRBV20-1 and TRBJ2-2; 8 positions agree with TRBD1. Germline CDR1 is DFQATT and CDR2 is SNEGSKA (reference sequence). The ends lost 2 bases at V and 4 bases at J; junction bases unmatched: 3. The CDR3 covers 14 residues. CDR3 in amino acids: CSARQGAITGELFF. The CDR3, as DNA: TGCAGTGCTAGACAGGGGGCGATCACCGGGGAGCTGTTTTTT.

This clonotype was counted between two and nine times. This chain links TRBV10-3 with TRBJ2-1; 7 bases align to TRBD2. The V and J ends lost 11 bases and 0 bases, in that order; junction bases with no gene match: 7. Looked up from germline, CDR1 is ENHRY and CDR2 is SYGVKD. The CDR3 spans 14 residues. The CDR3 here is CAGGGANSYNEQFF. CDR3 DNA: TGTGCCGGGGGGGGAGCAAACTCCTACAATGAGCAGTTCTTC.

The genes are TRBV29-1 and TRBJ2-5; weak D call: TRBD2 (5 bases). The CDR3 contains 13 residues. V lost 3 bases and J lost 3, with 11 bases in between. Looked up from germline, CDR1 is SQVTM and CDR2 is ANQGSEA. CDR3 DNA sequence: TGCAGCGTTGAGACGGTGACTAAAGAGACCCAGTACTTC. It codes for CSVETVTKETQYF.

This clonotype was picked up many times. The CDR3 is CASSPRAGGPTGELFF. CDR3 nucleotide sequence: TGTGCCAGCAGCCCTAGAGCGGGAGGGCCCACCGGGGAGCTGTTTTTT. The rearrangement joins TRBV4-2 to TRBJ2-2; 10 positions match TRBD2. CDR3 length: 16 amino acids. Germline V gives CDR1 LGHNA, CDR2 YNFKEQ. The trim removed 4 bases at V and 4 bases at J, leaving 6 bases unmatched.

The V call is TRBV9, the J call TRBJ2-7, with 7 positions matching TRBD1. V dropped 1 base and J dropped 2; count of bases not matched to a gene: 6. The CDR3 runs to 15 residues. The V gene's germline CDR1 is SGDLS and CDR2 YYNGEE. The CDR3 spells CASSVSPGQTYEQYF. CDR3 bases: TGTGCCAGCAGCGTATCCCCGGGACAGACCTACGAGCAGTACTTC.

V gene TRBV9 combines with J gene TRBJ1-4, with 7 bases that match TRBD1. This CDR3 is 15 amino acids long. Germline-derived CDR1 and CDR2 are SGDLS and YYNGEE. Unmatched junction bases numbered 8, after V lost 4 bases and J lost 5 bases. The CDR3 region is CASSFGTEENEKLFF. CDR3 sequence (DNA): TGTGCCAGCAGCTTTGGGACAGAGGAAAATGAAAAACTGTTTTTT.